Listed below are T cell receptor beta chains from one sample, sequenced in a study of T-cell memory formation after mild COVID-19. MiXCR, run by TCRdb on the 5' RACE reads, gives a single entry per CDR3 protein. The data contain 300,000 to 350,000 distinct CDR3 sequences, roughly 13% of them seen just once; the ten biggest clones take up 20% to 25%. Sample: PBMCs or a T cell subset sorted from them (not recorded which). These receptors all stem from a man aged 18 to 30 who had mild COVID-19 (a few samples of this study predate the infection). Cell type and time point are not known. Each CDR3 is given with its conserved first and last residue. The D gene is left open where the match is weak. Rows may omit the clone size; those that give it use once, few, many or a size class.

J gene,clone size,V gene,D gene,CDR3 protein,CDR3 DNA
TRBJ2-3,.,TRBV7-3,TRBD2,CASSTSSGMRTDTQYF,TGTGCCAGCAGCACTTCAAGCGGGATGCGCACAGATACGCAGTATTTT
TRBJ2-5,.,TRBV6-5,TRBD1,CASSYRTGGQGTQYF,TGTGCCAGCAGTTACCGGACAGGGGGACAGGGGACCCAGTACTTC
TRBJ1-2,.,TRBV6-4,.,CASSDHGRYGYTF,TGTGCCAGCAGTGACCACGGACGGTATGGCTACACCTTC
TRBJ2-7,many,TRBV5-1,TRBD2,CASSLVGLAFSEQYF,TGCGCCAGCAGCCTGGTGGGACTAGCTTTTTCCGAGCAGTACTTC
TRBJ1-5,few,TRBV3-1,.,CASSGFGGGQPQHF,TGTGCCAGCTCGGGCTTTGGGGGAGGCCAGCCCCAGCATTTT
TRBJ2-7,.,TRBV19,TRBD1,CASSPRRTGAYEQYF,TGTGCCAGTAGTCCGAGGCGGACAGGAGCCTACGAGCAGTACTTC
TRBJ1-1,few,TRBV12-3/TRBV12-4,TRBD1,CASRPDRARNTEAFF,TGTGCCAGCAGGCCCGACAGGGCTAGGAACACTGAAGCTTTCTTT
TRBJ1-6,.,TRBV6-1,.,CASRDNNSPLHF,TGTGCCAGCCGGGACAATAATTCACCCCTCCACTTT
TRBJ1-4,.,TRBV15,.,CATTTGYEKLFF,TGTGCCACCACTACAGGGTATGAAAAACTGTTTTTT
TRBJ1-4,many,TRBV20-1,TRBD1,CLGQGNEKLFF,TGTCTCGGACAGGGTAATGAAAAACTGTTTTTT
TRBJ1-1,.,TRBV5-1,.,CASSLVGGVTEALF,TGCGCCAGCAGCTTGGTTGGGGGAGTAACTGAAGCTTTATTT